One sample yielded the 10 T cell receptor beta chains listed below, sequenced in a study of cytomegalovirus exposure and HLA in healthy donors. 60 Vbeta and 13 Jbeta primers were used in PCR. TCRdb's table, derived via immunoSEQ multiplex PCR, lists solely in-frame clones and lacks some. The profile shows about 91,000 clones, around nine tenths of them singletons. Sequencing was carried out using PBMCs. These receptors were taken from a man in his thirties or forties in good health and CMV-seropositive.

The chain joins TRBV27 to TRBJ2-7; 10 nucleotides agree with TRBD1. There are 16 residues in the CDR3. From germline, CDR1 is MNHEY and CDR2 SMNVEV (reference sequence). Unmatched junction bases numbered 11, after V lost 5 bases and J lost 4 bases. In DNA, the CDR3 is TGTGCCAGCAGTCCACGACAGGGGGCCCACATATACGAGCAGTACTTC. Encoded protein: CASSPRQGAHIYEQYF.

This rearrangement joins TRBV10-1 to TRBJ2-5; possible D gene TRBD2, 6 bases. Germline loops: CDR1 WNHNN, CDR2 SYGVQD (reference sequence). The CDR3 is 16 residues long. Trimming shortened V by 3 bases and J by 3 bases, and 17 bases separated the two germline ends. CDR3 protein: CASSESAGFTEETQYF. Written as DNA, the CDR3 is TGCGCCAGCAGTGAATCAGCGGGCTTCACCGAAGAGACCCAGTACTTC.

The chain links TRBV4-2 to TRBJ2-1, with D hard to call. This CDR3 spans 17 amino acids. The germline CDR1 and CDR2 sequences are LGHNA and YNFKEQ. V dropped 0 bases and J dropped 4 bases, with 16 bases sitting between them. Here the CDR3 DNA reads TGTGCCAGCAGCCAAGATCCCTACTCCTCTTCTTACAATGAGCAGTTCTTC. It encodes CASSQDPYSSSYNEQFF.

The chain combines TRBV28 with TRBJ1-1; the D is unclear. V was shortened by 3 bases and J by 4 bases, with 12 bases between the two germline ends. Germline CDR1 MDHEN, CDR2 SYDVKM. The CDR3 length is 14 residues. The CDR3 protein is CASSLVGGPTEAFF. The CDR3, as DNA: TGTGCCAGCAGTTTGGTGGGAGGGCCCACTGAAGCTTTCTTT.

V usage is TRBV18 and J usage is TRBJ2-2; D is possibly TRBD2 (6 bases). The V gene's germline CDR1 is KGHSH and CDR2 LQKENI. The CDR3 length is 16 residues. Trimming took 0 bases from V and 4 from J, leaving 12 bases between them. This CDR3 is CASSPPSTSSTGELFF. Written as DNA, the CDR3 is TGTGCCAGCTCACCACCCTCCACTAGCTCCACCGGGGAGCTGTTTTTT.

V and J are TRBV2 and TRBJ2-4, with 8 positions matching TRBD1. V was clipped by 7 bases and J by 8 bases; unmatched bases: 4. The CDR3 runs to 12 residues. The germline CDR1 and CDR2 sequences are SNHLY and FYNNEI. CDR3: CASNQGADIQYF. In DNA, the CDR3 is TGTGCCAGCAACCAGGGGGCGGACATTCAGTACTTC. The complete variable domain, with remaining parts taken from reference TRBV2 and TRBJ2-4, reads EPEVTQTPSHQVTQMGQEVILRCVPISNHLYFYWYRQILGQKVEFLVSFYNNEISEKSEIFDDQFSVERPDGSNFTLKIRSTKLEDSAMYFCASNQGADIQYFGAGTRLSVL.

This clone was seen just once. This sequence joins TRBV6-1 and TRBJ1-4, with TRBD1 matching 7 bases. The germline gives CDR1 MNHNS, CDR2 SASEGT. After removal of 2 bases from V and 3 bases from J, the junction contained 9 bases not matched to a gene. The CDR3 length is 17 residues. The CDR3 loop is CASSERGWDSPNEKLFF. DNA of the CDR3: TGTGCCAGCAGTGAACGGGGCTGGGACAGTCCTAATGAAAAACTGTTTTTT.

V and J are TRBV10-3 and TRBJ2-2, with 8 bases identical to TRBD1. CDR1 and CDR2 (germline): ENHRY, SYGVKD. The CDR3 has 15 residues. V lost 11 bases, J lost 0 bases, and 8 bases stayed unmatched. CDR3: CAGGTGFSNTGELFF. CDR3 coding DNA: TGTGCCGGCGGGACAGGCTTCTCGAACACCGGGGAGCTGTTTTTT.

The CDR3 region is CASSARQGESWAFF. For the CDR3, the DNA is TGTGCCAGCAGTGCCCGACAGGGAGAGAGTTGGGCTTTCTTT. The V and J genes are TRBV6-1 and TRBJ1-1; 7 positions match TRBD1. Unmatched junction bases numbered 13, after V lost 4 bases and J lost 11 bases. CDR1 and CDR2 (germline): MNHNS, SASEGT. This CDR3 is built from 14 residues.

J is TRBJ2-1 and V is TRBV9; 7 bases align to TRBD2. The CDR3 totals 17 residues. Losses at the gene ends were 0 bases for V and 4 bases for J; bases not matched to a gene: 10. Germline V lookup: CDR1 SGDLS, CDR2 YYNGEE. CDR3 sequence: CASSVGGGAGSYNEQFF. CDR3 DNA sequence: TGTGCCAGCAGCGTAGGAGGAGGAGCGGGAAGTTACAATGAGCAGTTCTTC.